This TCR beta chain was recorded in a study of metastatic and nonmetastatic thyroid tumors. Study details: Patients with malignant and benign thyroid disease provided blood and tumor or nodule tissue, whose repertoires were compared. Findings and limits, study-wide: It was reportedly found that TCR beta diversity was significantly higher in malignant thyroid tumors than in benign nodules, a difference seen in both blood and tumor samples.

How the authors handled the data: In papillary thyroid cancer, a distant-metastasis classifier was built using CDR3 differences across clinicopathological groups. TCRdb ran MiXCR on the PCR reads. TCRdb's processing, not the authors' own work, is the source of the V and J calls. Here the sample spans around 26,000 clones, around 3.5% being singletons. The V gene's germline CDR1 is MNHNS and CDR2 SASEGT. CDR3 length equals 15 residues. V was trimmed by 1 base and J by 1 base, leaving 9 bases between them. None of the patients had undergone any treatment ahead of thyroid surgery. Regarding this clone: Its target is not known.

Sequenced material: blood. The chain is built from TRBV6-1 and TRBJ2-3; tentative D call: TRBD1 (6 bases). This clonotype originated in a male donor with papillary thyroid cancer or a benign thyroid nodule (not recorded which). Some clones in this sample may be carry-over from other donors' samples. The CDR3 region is CASSEEAGGTDTQYF. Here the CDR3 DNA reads TGTGCCAGCAGTGAAGAGGCAGGGGGCACAGATACGCAGTATTTT.